What follows are 16 T cell receptor beta chains derived from one specimen sequenced in a study of control samples from healthy donors and cancer patients. Repertoires were generated with immunoSEQ multiplex PCR, while TCRdb's copy carries only in-frame clones and drops some. The sample holds 150,000 or so clones, just under 95% seen once. The sequencing input was PBMCs. The receptors stem from a man aged 55 to 69 with colorectal cancer.

V usage is TRBV5-4 and J usage is TRBJ2-3, with D unresolved. From germline, CDR1 is SGHNT and CDR2 YYREEE (reference sequence). CDR3 length: 15 residues. Trimming left V 0 bases short and J 1 base short, with 9 bases between. The DNA for the CDR3 is TGTGCCAGCAGCTTGGATAGGGTGGGCACAGATACGCAGTATTTT. Translated, it gives CASSLDRVGTDTQYF.

This rearrangement joins TRBV5-4 to TRBJ1-1, with a weak D call TRBD1 (6 bases). V lost 2 bases to trimming and J lost 0 bases, with 14 bases between them. Germline V gene data show CDR1 as SGHNT and CDR2 as YYREEE (reference sequence). The CDR3 covers 16 residues. CDR3 in amino acids: CASSLMTGAVNTEAFF. For the CDR3, the DNA is TGTGCCAGCAGCTTAATGACAGGTGCTGTGAACACTGAAGCTTTCTTT.

Details on this clone: Mismatch with germline at one junction end may stem from a read error. The chain uses TRBV30 and TRBJ1-2; D is undetermined. The CDR3 sequence is 13 residues long. Germline V gives CDR1 GTSNPN, CDR2 SVGIG (reference sequence). The CDR3 bases are TGTGCCTGGAGTACCAGACTGGGCTATGGTTACACCTTC. Encoded protein: CAWSTRLGYGYTF. The full variable domain, with the rest looked up from reference TRBV30 and TRBJ1-2, is SQTIHQWPATLVQPVGSPLSLECTVEGTSNPNLYWYRQAAGRGLQLLFYSVGIGQISSEVPQNLSASRPQDRQFILSSKKLLLSDSGFYLCAWSTRLGYGYTFGSGTRLTVV.

The rearrangement links TRBV9 to TRBJ2-3; D perhaps matches TRBD1 (6 bases). This CDR3 is built from 14 residues. Trimming took off 4 bases at V and 5 bases at J, with 14 bases between the two ends. Germline loops: CDR1 SGDLS, CDR2 YYNGEE. The CDR3, as DNA: TGTGCCAGCAGCTTTACCGTCAGGGGAGATACGCAGTATTTT. Translating gives CASSFTVRGDTQYF.

The chain uses TRBV28 and TRBJ2-2, with a possible D match to TRBD1 (8 bases). This CDR3 has 15 residues. CDR1 MDHEN and CDR2 SYDVKM come from the germline V gene. The V and J ends lost 2 bases and 5 bases respectively, with 12 bases between them. CDR3 sequence (DNA): TGTGCCAGCAGTTTAGGACAGGGAGGGACCGGGGAGCTGTTTTTT. It is translated as CASSLGQGGTGELFF.

This clone was observed once. The chain joins TRBV7-2 to TRBJ2-7; possible D gene TRBD2, 5 bases. CDR1 is SGHTA and CDR2 is FQGNSA in the germline V gene. Trimming stripped 3 bases from V and 4 bases from J, with 13 bases between. The CDR3 totals 14 residues. The chain's CDR3 is CASSFLYGGYEQYF. The CDR3 region has the DNA TGTGCCAGCAGCTTTCTTTACGGCGGGTACGAGCAGTACTTC.

The chain combines TRBV28 with TRBJ1-4, with D possibly matching TRBD1 (5 bases). Germline V CDR1 and CDR2: MDHEN, SYDVKM. CDR3 length: 14 residues. V was cut by 7 bases and J by 8 bases, with 17 bases left in between. The CDR3 DNA sequence: TGTGCCAGCAAAGGGGCAGATAGGCCAGAAAAACTGTTTTTT. This sequence encodes CASKGADRPEKLFF. The complete variable domain, with remaining parts taken from reference TRBV28 and TRBJ1-4, reads DVKVTQSSRYLVKRTGEKVFLECVQDMDHENMFWYRQDPGLGLRLIYFSYDVKMKEKGDIPEGYSVSREKKERFSLILESASTNQTSMYLCASKGADRPEKLFFGSGTQLSVL.

The chain recombines TRBV19 with TRBJ2-4; 13 bases match TRBD2. This CDR3 comprises 17 residues. Germline-derived CDR1 and CDR2 are LNHDA and SQIVND (reference sequence). V lost 9 bases, J lost 0 bases, and 8 bases stayed unmatched. DNA of the CDR3: TGTGCCAGCGCCGGGACTAGCGGGGCTCTAGCCAAAAACATTCAGTACTTC. It is translated as CASAGTSGALAKNIQYF.

The chain uses TRBV4-3 and TRBJ1-3, with D perhaps TRBD1 (5 bases). This CDR3 spans 16 amino acids. V gave up 0 bases and J gave up 1 base, with 10 bases separating them. CDR1 LGHNA and CDR2 YSLEER come from the germline V gene. The CDR3 loop reads CASSQEPGPSGNTIYF. Written as DNA, the CDR3 is TGCGCCAGCAGCCAAGAGCCGGGACCATCTGGAAACACCATATATTTT.

The V gene is TRBV3-1 (or the pseudogene TRBV3-2), the J gene TRBJ1-6; 9 nucleotides match TRBD1. From germline, CDR1 is LGHDT and CDR2 YNNKEL (reference sequence). This CDR3 has 15 residues. After removal of 3 bases from V and 5 bases from J, the junction contained 2 bases not matched to a gene. The CDR3 DNA reads TGTGCCAGCAGCCAGGGACAGGGAAATAATTCACCCCTCCACTTT. It specifies CASSQGQGNNSPLHF.

V is TRBV19 and J is TRBJ2-7, with D uncertain. The CDR3 has 14 residues. V dropped 8 bases and J dropped 0 bases, with 14 bases sitting between them. CDR1 is LNHDA, CDR2 SQIVND, per germline (reference sequence). The CDR3 reads CASVGGNGSYEQYF. The CDR3 DNA sequence: TGTGCCAGTGTTGGTGGCAACGGCTCCTACGAGCAGTACTTC.

This chain connects TRBV7-9 to TRBJ2-3; TRBD1 might be the D (6 bases). With 6 bases removed from V and 0 bases from J, the gap between germline ends came to 13 bases. This CDR3 has 15 amino acids. Germline V CDR1 and CDR2: SEHNR, FQNEAQ (reference sequence). In DNA form, the CDR3 reads TGTGCCAGCAGTCCCGGACAGACTAGCACAGATACGCAGTATTTT. Translation gives CASSPGQTSTDTQYF.

The V and J genes are TRBV5-5 and TRBJ2-1; 10 nucleotides line up with TRBD2. Germline V gene sequence: CDR1 SGHKS, CDR2 YYEKEE (reference sequence). The CDR3 spans 16 residues. V shed 1 base, J shed 8 bases, and the junction held 9 bases outside the gene matches. This chain's CDR3 is CASSLPSGGAMDEQFF. In DNA form, the CDR3 reads TGTGCCAGCAGCTTGCCCAGCGGGGGGGCCATGGATGAGCAGTTCTTC.

J is TRBJ1-5 and V is TRBV18, with TRBD1 identical over 7 bases. From germline, CDR1 is KGHSH and CDR2 LQKENI. The CDR3 contains 14 residues. With V trimmed by 3 bases and J by 5 bases, 4 bases remained unmatched. The CDR3 nucleotides read TGTGCCAGCTCACCCAGGACAGGAGATCAGCCCCAGCATTTT. The encoded protein is CASSPRTGDQPQHF.

This chain connects TRBV18 to TRBJ1-2; 8 bases fit TRBD1. The V gene's germline CDR1 is KGHSH and CDR2 LQKENI. The CDR3 has 17 residues. The V and J ends lost 5 bases and 4 bases, in that order; junction bases with no gene match: 15. This CDR3 is CASSATGSSGGVYGYTF. CDR3 sequence (DNA): TGTGCCAGCTCAGCCACAGGAAGTTCAGGGGGCGTCTATGGCTACACCTTC.

The chain has TRBV24-1 and TRBJ1-2, with D possibly being TRBD1 (5 bases). There are 11 residues in the CDR3. V was shortened by 7 bases and J by 6 bases, with 8 bases between the two germline ends. Per the germline V gene, CDR1 is KGHDR and CDR2 is SFDVKD. The chain's CDR3 is CATRGGDGYTF. The CDR3 region has the DNA TGTGCCACCAGGGGAGGGGATGGCTACACCTTC.